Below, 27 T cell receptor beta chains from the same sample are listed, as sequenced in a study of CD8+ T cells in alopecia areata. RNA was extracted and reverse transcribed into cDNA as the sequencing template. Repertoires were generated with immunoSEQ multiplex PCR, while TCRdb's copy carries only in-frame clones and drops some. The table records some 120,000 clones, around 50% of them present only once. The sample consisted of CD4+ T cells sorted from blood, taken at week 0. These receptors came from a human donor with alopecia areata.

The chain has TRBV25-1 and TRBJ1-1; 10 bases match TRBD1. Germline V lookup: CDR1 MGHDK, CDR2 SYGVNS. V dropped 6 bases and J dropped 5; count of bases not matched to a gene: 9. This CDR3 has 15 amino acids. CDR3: CASSEEWTGGTEAFF. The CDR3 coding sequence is TGTGCCAGCAGCGAAGAATGGACAGGGGGGACTGAAGCTTTCTTT. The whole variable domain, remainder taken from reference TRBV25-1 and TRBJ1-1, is EADIYQTPRYLVIGTGKKITLECSQTMGHDKMYWYQQDPGMELHLIHYSYGVNSTEKGDLSSESTVSRIRTEHFPLTLESARPSHTSQYLCASSEEWTGGTEAFFGQGTRLTVV.

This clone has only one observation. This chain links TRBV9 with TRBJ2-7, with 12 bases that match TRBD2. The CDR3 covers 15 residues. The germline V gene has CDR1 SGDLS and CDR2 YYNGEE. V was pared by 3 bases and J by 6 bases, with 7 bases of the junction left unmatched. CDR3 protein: CASSGPGLAGSEQYF. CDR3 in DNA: TGTGCCAGCAGCGGTCCTGGACTAGCGGGAAGCGAGCAGTACTTC. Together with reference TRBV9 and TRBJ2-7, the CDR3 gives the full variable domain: DSGVTQTPKHLITATGQRVTLRCSPRSGDLSVYWYQQSLDQGLQFLIQYYNGEERAKGNILERFSAQQFPDLHSELNLSSLELGDSALYFCASSGPGLAGSEQYFGPGTRLTVT.

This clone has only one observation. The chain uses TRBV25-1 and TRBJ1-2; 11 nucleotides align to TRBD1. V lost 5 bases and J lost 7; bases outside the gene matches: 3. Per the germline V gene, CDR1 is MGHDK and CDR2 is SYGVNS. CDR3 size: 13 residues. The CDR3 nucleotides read TGTGCCAGCAGTAGGACAGGGGGCAGTGGCTACACCTTC. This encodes CASSRTGGSGYTF.

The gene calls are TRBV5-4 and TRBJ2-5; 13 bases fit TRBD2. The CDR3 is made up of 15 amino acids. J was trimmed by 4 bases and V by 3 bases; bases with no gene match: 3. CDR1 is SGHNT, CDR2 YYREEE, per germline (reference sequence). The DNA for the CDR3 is TGTGCCAGCAGCTGGGGACTAGCGGGGACAGAGACCCAGTACTTC. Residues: CASSWGLAGTETQYF.

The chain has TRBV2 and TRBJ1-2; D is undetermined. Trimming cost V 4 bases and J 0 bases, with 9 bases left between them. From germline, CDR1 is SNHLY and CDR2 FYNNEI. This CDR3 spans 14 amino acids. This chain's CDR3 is CASSGSRANYGYTF. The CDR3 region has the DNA TGTGCCAGCAGTGGATCGCGAGCTAACTATGGCTACACCTTC. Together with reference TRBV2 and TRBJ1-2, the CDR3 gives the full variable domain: EPEVTQTPSHQVTQMGQEVILRCVPISNHLYFYWYRQILGQKVEFLVSFYNNEISEKSEIFDDQFSVERPDGSNFTLKIRSTKLEDSAMYFCASSGSRANYGYTFGSGTRLTVV.

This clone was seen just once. The CDR3 sequence is CASSLASPRSYEQYF. CDR3 bases: TGTGCCAGCAGCTTAGCCAGCCCCCGATCCTACGAGCAGTACTTC. V and J are TRBV7-2 and TRBJ2-7; D is undetermined. The CDR3 loop spans 15 amino acids. V lost 0 bases and J 1 base, leaving 10 bases between the germline ends. CDR1 is SGHTA and CDR2 is FQGNSA in the germline V gene.

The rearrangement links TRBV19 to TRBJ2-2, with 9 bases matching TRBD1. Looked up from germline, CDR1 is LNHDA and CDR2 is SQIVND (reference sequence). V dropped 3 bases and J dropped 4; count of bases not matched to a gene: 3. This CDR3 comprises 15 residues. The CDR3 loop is CASSMGQGSTGELFF. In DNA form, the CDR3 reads TGTGCCAGTAGTATGGGACAGGGAAGCACCGGGGAGCTGTTTTTT.

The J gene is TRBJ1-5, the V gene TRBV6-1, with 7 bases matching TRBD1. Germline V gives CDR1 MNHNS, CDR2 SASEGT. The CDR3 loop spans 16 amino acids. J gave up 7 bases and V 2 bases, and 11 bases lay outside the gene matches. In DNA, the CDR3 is TGTGCCAGCAGTGAACAGGGCAGGGGGGGAGACCAGCCCCAGCATTTT. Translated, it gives CASSEQGRGGDQPQHF.

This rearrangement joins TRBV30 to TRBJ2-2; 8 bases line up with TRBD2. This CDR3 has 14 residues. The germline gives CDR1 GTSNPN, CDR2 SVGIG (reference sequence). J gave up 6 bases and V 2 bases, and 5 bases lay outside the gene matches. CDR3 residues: CAWSYGRVPGELFF. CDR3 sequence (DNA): TGTGCCTGGAGTTACGGGAGGGTCCCCGGGGAGCTGTTTTTT.

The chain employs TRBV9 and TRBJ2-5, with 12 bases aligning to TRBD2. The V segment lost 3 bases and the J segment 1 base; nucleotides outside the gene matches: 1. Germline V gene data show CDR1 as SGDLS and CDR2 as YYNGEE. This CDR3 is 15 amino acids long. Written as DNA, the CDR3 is TGTGCCAGCAGCGCGGGACTAGCGGGCCAAGAGACCCAGTACTTC. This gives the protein CASSAGLAGQETQYF. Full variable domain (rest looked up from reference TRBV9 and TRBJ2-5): DSGVTQTPKHLITATGQRVTLRCSPRSGDLSVYWYQQSLDQGLQFLIQYYNGEERAKGNILERFSAQQFPDLHSELNLSSLELGDSALYFCASSAGLAGQETQYFGPGTRLLVL.

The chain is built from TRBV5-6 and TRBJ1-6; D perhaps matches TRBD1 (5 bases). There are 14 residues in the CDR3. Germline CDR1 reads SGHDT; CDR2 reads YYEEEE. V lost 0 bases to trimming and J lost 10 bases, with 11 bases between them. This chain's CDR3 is CASSLVRVGSPLHF. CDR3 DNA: TGTGCCAGCAGCTTGGTCAGGGTAGGGTCACCCCTCCACTTT.

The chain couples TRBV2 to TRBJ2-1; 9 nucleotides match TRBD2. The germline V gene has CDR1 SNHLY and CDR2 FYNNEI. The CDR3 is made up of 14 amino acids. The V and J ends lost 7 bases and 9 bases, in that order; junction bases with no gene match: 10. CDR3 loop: CASIPGLAGFEQFF. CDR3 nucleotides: TGTGCCAGCATACCGGGGCTAGCGGGATTTGAGCAGTTCTTC.

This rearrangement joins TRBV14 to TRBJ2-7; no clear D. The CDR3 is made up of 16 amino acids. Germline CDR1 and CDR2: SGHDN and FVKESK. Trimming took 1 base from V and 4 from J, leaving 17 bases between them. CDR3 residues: CASSQGSGRALYEQYF. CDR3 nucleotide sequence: TGTGCCAGCAGCCAAGGGAGTGGACGGGCGCTGTACGAGCAGTACTTC. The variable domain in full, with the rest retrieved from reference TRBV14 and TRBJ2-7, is EAGVTQFPSHSVIEKGQTVTLRCDPISGHDNLYWYRRVMGKEIKFLLHFVKESKQDESGMPNNRFLAERTGGTYSTLKVQPAELEDSGVYFCASSQGSGRALYEQYFGPGTRLTVT.

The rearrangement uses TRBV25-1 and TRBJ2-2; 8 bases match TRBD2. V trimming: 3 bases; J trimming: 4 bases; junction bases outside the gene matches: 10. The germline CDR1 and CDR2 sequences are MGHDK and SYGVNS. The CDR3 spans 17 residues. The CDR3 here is CASSDGTRVGRTGELFF. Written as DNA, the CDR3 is TGTGCCAGCAGTGACGGGACTAGAGTCGGCCGCACCGGGGAGCTGTTTTTT.

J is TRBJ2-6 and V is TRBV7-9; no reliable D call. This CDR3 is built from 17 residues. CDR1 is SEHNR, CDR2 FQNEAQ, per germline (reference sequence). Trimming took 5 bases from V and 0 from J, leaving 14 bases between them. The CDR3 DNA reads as TGTGCCAGCAGCCCAAGGGCCACCAGCTCTGGGGCCAACGTCCTGACTTTC. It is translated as CASSPRATSSGANVLTF.

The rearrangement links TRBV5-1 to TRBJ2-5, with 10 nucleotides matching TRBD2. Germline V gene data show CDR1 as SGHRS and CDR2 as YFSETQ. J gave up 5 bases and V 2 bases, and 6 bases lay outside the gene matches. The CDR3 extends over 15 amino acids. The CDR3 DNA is TGCGCCAGCAGCTTTAGCGGGGGGCCGGGGGAGACCCAGTACTTC. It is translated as CASSFSGGPGETQYF. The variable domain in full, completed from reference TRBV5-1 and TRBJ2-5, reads KAGVTQTPRYLIKTRGQQVTLSCSPISGHRSVSWYQQTPGQGLQFLFEYFSETQRNKGNFPGRFSGRQFSNSRSEMNVSTLELGDSALYLCASSFSGGPGETQYFGPGTRLLVL.

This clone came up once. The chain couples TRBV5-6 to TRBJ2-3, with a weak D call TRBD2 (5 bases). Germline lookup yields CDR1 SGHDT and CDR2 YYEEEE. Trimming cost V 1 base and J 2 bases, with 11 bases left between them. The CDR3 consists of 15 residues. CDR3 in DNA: TGTGCCAGCAGCTTGACGAGCGGTGCCACAGATACGCAGTATTTT. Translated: CASSLTSGATDTQYF.

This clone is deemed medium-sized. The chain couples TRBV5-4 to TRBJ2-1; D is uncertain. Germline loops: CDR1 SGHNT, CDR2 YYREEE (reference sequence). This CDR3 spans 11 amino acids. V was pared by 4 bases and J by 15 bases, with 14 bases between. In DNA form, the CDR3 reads TGTGCCAGCAGCGATGGACGGTGGCGGTTCTTC. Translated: CASSDGRWRFF.

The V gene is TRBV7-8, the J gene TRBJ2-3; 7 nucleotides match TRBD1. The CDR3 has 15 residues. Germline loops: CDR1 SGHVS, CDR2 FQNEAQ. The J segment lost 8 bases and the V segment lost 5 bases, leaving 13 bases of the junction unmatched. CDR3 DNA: TGTGCCAGCAGCGACAGACAGGGTGGCTTGGGTACGCAGTATTTT. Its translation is CASSDRQGGLGTQYF.

The DNA of the CDR3 is TGTGCCAGCAGTGTTGGGGATCGAGGCTACACCTTC. Residues: CASSVGDRGYTF. The rearrangement uses TRBV25-1 and TRBJ1-2; D call uncertain. The CDR3 runs to 12 residues. V was trimmed by 4 bases and J by 8 bases, leaving 11 bases between them. The germline gives CDR1 MGHDK, CDR2 SYGVNS.

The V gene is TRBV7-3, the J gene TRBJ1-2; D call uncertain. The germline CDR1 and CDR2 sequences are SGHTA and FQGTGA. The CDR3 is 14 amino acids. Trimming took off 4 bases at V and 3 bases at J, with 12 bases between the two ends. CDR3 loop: CASSWDGTDYGYTF. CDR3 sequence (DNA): TGTGCCAGCAGCTGGGATGGTACGGACTATGGCTACACCTTC.

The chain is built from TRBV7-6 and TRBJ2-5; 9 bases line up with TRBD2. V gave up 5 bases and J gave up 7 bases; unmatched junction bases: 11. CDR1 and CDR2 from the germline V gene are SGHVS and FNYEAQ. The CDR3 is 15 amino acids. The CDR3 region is CASSRLGLATGTQYF. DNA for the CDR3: TGTGCCAGCAGCCGACTGGGACTAGCCACGGGGACCCAGTACTTC.

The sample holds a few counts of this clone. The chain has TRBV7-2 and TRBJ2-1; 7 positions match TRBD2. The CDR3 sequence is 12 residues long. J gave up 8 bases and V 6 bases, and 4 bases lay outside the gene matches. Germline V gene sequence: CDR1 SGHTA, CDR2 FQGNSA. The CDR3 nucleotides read TGTGCCAGCAGAACGACTAGCCATGAGCAGTTCTTC. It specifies CASRTTSHEQFF.

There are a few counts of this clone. CDR3 sequence reads: CASRVGGLRPYEQYF. DNA for the CDR3: TGCGCCAGCAGGGTAGGTGGACTGAGGCCTTACGAGCAGTACTTC. The rearrangement links TRBV5-1 to TRBJ2-7, with D perhaps TRBD2 (5 bases). Deletions cut 5 bases from V and 4 bases from J, with 19 bases between. This CDR3 is 15 amino acids long. The germline V gene has CDR1 SGHRS and CDR2 YFSETQ.

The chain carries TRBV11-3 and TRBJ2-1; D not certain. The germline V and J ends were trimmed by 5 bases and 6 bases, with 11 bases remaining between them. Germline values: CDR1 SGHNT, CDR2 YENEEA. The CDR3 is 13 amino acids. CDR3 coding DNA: TGTGCCAGCAGCGGGCCAGAATCCAATGAGCAGTTCTTC. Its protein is CASSGPESNEQFF.

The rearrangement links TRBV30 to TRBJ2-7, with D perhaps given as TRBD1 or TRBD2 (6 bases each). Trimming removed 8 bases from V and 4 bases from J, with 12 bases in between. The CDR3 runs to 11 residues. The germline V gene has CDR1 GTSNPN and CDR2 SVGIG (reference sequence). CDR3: CAGGGEYEQYF. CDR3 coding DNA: TGTGCCGGAGGGGGAGAGTACGAGCAGTACTTC. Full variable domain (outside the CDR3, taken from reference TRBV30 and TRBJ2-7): SQTIHQWPATLVQPVGSPLSLECTVEGTSNPNLYWYRQAAGRGLQLLFYSVGIGQISSEVPQNLSASRPQDRQFILSSKKLLLSDSGFYLCAGGGEYEQYFGPGTRLTVT.

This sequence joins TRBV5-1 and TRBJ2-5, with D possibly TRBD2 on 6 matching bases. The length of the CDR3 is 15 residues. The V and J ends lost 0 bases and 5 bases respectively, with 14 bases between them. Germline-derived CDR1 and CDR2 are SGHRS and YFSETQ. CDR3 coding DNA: TGCGCCAGCAGCTTGGAGGGCGGGACGCGGGAGACCCAGTACTTC. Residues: CASSLEGGTRETQYF.